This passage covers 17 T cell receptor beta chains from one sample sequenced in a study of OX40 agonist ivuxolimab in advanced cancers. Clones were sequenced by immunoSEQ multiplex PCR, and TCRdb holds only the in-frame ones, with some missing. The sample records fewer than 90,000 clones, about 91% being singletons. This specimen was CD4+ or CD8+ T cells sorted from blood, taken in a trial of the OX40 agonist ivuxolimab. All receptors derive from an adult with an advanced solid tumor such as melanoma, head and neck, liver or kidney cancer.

The CDR3: CASSGTVQETQYF. CDR3 coding DNA: TGTGCCAGCAGTGGGACAGTCCAAGAGACCCAGTACTTC. V and J are TRBV2 and TRBJ2-5; D possibly corresponds to TRBD1 (6 bases). Per germline, CDR1 SNHLY and CDR2 FYNNEI. The V end was cut by 4 bases, the J end by 1 base, with 7 bases between. This CDR3 has 13 amino acids.

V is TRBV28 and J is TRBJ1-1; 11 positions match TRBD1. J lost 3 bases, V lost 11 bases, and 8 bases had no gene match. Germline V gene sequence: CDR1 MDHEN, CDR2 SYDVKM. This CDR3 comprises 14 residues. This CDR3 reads CAGQGAAQDTEAFF. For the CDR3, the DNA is TGTGCCGGACAGGGGGCAGCCCAGGACACTGAAGCTTTCTTT.

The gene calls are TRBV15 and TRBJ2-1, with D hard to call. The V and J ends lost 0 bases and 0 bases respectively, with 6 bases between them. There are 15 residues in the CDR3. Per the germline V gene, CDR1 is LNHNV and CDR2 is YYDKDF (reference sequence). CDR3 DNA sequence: TGTGCCACCAGCAGAGAGGTGAGCTCCTACAATGAGCAGTTCTTC. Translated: CATSREVSSYNEQFF.

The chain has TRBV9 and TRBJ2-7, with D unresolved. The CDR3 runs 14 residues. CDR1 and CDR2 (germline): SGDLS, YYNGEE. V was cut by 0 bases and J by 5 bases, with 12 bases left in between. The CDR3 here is CASSVDHKLNEQYF. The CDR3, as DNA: TGTGCCAGCAGCGTAGACCATAAGCTGAACGAGCAGTACTTC.

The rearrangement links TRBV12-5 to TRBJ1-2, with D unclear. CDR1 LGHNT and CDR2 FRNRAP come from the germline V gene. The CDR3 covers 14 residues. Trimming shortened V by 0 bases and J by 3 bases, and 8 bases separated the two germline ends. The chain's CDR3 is CASGLVRTDYGYTF. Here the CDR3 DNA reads TGTGCTAGTGGTTTGGTCCGGACGGACTATGGCTACACCTTC.

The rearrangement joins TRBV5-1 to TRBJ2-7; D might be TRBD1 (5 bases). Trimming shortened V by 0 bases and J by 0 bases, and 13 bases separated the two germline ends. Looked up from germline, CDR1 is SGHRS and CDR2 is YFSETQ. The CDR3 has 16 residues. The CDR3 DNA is TGCGCCAGCAGCTTGGATCCCAGGGATAGCTCCTACGAGCAGTACTTC. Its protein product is CASSLDPRDSSYEQYF.

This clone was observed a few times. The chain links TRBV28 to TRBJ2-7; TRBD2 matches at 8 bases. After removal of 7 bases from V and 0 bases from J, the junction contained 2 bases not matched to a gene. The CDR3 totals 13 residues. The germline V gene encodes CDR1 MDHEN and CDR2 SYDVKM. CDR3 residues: CASISGDSYEQYF. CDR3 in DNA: TGTGCCAGCATTAGCGGGGACTCCTACGAGCAGTACTTC.

Written as DNA, the CDR3 is TGTGCCAGCTCACAGGGGGTCAGCACAGATACGCAGTATTTT. Translating gives CASSQGVSTDTQYF. The chain carries TRBV18 and TRBJ2-3; tentatively, D is TRBD1 (6 bases). Germline assignment: CDR1 KGHSH and CDR2 LQKENI. The ends were cut back, 4 bases at V and 0 bases at J, with 8 bases in the middle. CDR3 length equals 14 residues.

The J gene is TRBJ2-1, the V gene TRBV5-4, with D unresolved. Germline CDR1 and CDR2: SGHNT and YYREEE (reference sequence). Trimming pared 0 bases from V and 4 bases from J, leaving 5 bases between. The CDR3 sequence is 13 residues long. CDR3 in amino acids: CASSLASYNEQFF. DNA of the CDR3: TGTGCCAGCAGCTTGGCCTCTTACAATGAGCAGTTCTTC. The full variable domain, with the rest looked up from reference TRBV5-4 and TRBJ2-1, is ETGVTQSPTHLIKTRGQQVTLRCSSQSGHNTVSWYQQALGQGPQFIFQYYREEENGRGNFPPRFSGLQFPNYSSELNVNALELDDSALYLCASSLASYNEQFFGPGTRLTVL.

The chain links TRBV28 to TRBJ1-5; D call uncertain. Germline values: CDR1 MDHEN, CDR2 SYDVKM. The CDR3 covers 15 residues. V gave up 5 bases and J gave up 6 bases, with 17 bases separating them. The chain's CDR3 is CASSLTTPAGQPQHF. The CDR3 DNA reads TGTGCCAGCAGTCTCACGACCCCCGCCGGTCAGCCCCAGCATTTT.

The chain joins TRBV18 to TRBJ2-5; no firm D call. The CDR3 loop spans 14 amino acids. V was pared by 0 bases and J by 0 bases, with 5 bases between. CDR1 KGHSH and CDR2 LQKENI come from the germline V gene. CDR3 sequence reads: CASSPPTNQETQYF. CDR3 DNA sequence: TGTGCCAGCTCACCACCGACAAACCAAGAGACCCAGTACTTC.

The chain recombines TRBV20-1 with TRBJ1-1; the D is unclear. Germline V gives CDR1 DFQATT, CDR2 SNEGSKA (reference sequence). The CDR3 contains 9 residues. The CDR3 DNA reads TGCACCAACAAAAATGAAGCTTTCTTT. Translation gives CTNKNEAFF.

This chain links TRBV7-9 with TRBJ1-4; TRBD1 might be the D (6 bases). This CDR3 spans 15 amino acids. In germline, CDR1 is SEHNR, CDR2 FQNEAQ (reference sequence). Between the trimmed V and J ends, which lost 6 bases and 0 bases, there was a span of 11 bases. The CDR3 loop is CASSGQLATNEKLFF. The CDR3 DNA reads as TGTGCCAGCAGTGGACAGCTTGCAACTAATGAAAAACTGTTTTTT.

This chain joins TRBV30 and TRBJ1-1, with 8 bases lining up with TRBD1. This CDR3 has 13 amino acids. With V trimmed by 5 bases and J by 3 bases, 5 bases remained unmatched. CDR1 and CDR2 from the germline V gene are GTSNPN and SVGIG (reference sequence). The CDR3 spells CAWLDRDDTEAFF. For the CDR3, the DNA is TGTGCCTGGTTGGACAGGGATGACACTGAAGCTTTCTTT.

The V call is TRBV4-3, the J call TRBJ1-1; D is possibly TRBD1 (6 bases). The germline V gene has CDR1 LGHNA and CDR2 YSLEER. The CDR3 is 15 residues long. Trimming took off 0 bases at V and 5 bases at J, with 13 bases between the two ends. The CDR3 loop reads CASSQDGGGRTEAFF. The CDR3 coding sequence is TGCGCCAGCAGCCAAGACGGCGGGGGGCGTACTGAAGCTTTCTTT.

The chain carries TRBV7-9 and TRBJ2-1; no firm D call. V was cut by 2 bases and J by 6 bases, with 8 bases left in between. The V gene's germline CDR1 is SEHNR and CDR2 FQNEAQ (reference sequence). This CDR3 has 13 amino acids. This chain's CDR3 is CASSLSSVNEQFF. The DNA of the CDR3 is TGTGCCAGCAGCTTAAGTTCTGTCAATGAGCAGTTCTTC.

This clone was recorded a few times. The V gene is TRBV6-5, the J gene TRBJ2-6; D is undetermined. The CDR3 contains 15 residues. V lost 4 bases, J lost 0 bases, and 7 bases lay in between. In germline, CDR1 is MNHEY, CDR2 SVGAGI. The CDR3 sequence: CASSSTHSGANVLTF. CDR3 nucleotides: TGTGCCAGCAGTTCCACGCACTCTGGGGCCAACGTCCTGACTTTC.